This entry concerns a single T cell receptor beta chain. This record belongs to a study of brain T cells in children with intractable seizures. Only in-frame clones appear in the TCRdb table, and some are missing; sequencing was by immunoSEQ multiplex PCR. Of under 150,000 clones in the sample, roughly 92% were seen once. This CDR3 is built from 14 residues. Germline CDR1 and CDR2: MNHEY and SMNVEV (reference sequence). Trimming removed 3 bases from V and 6 bases from J; junction bases left unmatched: 5. V is TRBV27 and J is TRBJ2-1; TRBD2 aligns across 7 bases. The origin of this receptor is a boy under two years old with hemimegalencephaly and intractable seizures. The sequenced sample was peripheral blood, obtained at surgery. The CDR3 loop reads CASSFLAASNEQFF. The CDR3, as DNA: TGTGCCAGCAGTTTCCTAGCGGCCAGCAATGAGCAGTTCTTC.